This T cell receptor (beta chain) was captured by sequencing in a study of T cells expressing NK-cell markers. Study-level points and caveats: HCMV specificity of the expanded NKG2C+ T cell clones was not established.

Reanalyzing the 5' RACE reads, TCRdb keeps one entry per CDR3 protein, without DNA. The table lists about 160,000 distinct CDR3 sequences, with around a sixth in the top ten. For this clonotype: Its antigen is not known.

Germline V CDR1 and CDR2: SGHNT, YYREEE (reference sequence). The CDR3 extends over 15 amino acids. The chain employs TRBV5-4 and TRBJ2-7; TCRdb's D call of TRBD1 is untestable without DNA. The sample comprised blood T cells: a sorted CD56 or NKG2C T cell subset, CD4+ or CD8+ T cells, or bulk PBMC T cells (not recorded which). This receptor was identified in a woman between 18 and 69 years old in good health. CDR3 loop: CASSSRDRTSYEQYF.